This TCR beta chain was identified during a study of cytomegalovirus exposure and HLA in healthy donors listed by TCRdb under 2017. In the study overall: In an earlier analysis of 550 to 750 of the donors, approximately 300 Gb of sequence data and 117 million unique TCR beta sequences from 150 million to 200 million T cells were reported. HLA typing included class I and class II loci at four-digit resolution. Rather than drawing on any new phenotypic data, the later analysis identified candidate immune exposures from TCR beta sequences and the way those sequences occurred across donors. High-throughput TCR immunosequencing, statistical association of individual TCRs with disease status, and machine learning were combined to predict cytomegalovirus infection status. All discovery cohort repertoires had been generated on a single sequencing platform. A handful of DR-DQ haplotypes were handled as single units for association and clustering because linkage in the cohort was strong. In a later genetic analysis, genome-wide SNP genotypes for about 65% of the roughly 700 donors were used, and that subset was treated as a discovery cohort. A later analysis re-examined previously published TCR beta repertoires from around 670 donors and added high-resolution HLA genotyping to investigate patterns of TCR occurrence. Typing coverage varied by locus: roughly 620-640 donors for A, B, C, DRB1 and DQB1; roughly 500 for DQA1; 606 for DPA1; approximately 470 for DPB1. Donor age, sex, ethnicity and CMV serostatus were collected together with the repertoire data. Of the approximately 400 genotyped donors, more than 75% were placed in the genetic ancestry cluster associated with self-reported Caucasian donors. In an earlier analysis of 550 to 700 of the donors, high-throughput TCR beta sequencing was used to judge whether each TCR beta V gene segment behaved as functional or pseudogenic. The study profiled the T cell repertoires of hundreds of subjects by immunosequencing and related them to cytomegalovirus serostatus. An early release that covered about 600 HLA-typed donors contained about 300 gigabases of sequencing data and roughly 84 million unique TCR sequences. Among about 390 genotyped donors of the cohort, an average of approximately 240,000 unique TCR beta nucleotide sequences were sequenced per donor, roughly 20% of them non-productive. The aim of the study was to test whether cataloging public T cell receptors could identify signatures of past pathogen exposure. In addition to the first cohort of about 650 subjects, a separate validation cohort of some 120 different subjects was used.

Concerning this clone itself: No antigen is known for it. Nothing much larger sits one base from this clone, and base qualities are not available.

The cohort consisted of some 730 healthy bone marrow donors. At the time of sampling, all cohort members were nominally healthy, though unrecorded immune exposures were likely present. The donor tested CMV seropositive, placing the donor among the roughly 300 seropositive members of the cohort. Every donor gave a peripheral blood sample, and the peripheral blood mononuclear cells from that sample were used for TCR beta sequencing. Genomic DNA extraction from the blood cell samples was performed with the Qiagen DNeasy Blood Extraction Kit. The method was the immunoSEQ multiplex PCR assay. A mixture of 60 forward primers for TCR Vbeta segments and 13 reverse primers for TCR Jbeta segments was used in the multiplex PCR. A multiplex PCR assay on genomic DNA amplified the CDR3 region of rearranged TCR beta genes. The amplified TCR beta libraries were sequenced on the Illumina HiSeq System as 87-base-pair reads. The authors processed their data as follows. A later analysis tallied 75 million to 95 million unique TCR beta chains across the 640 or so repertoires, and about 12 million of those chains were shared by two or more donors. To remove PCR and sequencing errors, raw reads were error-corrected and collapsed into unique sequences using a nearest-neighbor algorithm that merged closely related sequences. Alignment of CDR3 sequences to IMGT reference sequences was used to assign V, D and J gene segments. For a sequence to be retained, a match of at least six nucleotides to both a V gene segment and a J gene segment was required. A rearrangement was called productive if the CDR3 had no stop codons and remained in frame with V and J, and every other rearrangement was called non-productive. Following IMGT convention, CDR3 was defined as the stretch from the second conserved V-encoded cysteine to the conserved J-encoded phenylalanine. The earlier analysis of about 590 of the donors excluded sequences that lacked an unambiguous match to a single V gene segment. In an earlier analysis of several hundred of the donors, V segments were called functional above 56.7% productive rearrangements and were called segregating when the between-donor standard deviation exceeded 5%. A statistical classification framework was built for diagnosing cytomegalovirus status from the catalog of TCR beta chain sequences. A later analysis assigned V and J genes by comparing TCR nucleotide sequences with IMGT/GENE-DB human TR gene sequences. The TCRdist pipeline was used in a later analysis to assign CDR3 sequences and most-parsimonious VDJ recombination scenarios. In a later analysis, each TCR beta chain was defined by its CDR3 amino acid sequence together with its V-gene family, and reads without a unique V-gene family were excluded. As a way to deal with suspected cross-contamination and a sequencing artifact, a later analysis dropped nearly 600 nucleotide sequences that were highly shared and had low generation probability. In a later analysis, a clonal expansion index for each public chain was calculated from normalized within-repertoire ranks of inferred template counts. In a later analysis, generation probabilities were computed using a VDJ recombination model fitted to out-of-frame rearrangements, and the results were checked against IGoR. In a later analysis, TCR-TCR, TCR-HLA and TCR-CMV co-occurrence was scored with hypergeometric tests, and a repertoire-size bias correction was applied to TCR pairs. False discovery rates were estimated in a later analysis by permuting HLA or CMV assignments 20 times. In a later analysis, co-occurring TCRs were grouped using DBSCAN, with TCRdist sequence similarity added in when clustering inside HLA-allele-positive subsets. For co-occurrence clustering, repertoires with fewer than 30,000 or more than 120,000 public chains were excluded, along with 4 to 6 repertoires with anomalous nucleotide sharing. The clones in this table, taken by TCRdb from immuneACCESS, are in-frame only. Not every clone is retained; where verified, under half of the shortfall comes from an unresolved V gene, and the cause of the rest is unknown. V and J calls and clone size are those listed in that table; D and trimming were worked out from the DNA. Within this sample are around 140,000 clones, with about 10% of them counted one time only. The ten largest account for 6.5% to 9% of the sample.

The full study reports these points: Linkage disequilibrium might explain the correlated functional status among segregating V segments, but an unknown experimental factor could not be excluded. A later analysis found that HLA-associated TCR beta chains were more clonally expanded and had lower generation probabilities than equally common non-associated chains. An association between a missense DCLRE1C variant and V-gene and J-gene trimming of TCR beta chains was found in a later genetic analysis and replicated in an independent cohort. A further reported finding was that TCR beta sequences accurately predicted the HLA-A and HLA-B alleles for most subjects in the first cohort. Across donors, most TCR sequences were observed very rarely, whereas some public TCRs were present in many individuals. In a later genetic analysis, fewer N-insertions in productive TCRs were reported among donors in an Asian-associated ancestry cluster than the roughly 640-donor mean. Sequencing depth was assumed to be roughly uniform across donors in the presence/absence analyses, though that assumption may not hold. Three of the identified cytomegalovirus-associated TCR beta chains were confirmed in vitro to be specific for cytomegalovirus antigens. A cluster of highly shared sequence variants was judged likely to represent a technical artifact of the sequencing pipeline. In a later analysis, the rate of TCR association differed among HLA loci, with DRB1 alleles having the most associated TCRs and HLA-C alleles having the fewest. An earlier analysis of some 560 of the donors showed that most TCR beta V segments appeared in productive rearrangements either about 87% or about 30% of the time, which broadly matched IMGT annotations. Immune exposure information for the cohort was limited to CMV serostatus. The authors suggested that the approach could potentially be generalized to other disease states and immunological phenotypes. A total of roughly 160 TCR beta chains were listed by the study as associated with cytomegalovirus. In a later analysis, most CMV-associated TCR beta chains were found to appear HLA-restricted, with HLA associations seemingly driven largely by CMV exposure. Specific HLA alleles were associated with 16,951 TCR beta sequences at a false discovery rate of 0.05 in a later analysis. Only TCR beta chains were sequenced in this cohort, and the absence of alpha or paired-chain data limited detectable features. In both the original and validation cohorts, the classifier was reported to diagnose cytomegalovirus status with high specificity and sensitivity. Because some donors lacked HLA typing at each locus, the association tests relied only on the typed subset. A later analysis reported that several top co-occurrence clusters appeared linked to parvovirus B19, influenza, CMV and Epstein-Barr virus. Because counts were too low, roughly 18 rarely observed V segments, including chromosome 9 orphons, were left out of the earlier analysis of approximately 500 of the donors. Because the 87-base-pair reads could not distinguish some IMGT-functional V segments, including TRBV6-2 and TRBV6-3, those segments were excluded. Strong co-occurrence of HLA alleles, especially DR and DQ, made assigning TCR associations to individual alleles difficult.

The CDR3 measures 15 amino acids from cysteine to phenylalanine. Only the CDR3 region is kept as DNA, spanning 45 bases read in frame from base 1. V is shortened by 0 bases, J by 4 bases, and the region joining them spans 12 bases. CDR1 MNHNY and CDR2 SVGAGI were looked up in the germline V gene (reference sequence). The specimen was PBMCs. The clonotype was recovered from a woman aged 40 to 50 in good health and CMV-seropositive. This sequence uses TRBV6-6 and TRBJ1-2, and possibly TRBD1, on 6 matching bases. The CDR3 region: CASSYSPGVGYGYTF. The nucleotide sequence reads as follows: TGTGCCAGCAGTTACTCGCCAGGGGTTGGCTATGGCTACACCTTC.